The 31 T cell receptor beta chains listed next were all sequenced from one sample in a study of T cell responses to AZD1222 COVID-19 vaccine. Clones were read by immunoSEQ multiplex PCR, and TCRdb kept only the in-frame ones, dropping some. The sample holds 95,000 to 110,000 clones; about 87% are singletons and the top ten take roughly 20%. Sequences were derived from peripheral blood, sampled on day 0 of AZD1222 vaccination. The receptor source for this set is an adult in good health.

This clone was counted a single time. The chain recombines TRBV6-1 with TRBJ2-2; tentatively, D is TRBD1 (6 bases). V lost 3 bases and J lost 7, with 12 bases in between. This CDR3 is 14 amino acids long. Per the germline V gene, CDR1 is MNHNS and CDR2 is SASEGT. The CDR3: CASSEGWGHGELFF. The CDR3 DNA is TGTGCCAGCAGTGAGGGGTGGGGGCACGGGGAGCTGTTTTTT.

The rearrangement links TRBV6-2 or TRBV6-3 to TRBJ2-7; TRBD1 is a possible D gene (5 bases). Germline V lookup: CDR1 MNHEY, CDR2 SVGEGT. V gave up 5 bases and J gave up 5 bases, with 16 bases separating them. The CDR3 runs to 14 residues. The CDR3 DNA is TGTGCCAGCAGTAACCCCCAGGGCAAACACGAGCAGTACTTC. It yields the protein CASSNPQGKHEQYF.

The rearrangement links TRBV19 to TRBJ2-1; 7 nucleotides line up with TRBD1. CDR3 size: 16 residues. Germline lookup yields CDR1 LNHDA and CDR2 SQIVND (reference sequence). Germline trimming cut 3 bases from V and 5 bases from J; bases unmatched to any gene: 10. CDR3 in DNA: TGTGCCAGTAGTATTTGGTCAGGGGGTAGGGACAATGAGCAGTTCTTC. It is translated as CASSIWSGGRDNEQFF.

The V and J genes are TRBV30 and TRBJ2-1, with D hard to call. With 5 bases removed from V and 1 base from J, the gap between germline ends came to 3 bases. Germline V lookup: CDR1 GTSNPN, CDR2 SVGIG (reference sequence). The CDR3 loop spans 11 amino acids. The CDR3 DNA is TGTGCCTGGTGGTCCTACAATGAGCAGTTCTTC. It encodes CAWWSYNEQFF.

CDR3 coding DNA: TGTGCCAGCAGTGATATGTGGCGGGGAAGCACAGATACGCAGTATTTT. This codes for CASSDMWRGSTDTQYF. The chain employs TRBV6-1 and TRBJ2-3, with a tentative D call TRBD2 (6 bases). V shed 3 bases and J shed 0 bases, with 13 bases lying between them. The V gene's germline CDR1 is MNHNS and CDR2 SASEGT. There are 16 residues in the CDR3.

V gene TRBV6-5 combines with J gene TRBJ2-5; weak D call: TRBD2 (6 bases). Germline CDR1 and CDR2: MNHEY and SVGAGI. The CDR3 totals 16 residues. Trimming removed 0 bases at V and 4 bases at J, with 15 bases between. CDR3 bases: TGTGCCAGCAGTTACTCTGGCAGGGAGGTCGCAGAGACCCAGTACTTC. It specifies CASSYSGREVAETQYF.

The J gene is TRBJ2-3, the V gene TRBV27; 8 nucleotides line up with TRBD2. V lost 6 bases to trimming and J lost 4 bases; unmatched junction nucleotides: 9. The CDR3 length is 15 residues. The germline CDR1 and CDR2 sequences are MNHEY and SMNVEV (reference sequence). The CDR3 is CASSPSAGGADTQYF. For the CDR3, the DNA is TGTGCCAGCAGCCCTTCGGCGGGAGGTGCAGATACGCAGTATTTT.

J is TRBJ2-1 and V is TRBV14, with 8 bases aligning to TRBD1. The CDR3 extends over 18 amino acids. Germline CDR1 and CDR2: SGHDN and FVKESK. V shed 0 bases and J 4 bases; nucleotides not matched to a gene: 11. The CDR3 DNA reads TGTGCCAGCAGCCAAGAACGAAGGGGACAGGTCCTATACAATGAGCAGTTCTTC. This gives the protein CASSQERRGQVLYNEQFF. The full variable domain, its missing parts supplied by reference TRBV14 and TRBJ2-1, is EAGVTQFPSHSVIEKGQTVTLRCDPISGHDNLYWYRRVMGKEIKFLLHFVKESKQDESGMPNNRFLAERTGGTYSTLKVQPAELEDSGVYFCASSQERRGQVLYNEQFFGPGTRLTVL.

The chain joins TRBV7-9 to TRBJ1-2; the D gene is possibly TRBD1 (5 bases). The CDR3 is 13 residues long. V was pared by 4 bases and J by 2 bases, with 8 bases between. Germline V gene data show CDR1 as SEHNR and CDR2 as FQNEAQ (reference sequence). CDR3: CASSWGENYGYTF. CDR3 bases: TGTGCCAGCAGCTGGGGGGAAAACTATGGCTACACCTTC.

The CDR3: CASSDEGSAFF. CDR3 coding DNA: TGCGCCAGCAGTGATGAGGGTTCAGCTTTCTTT. This chain links TRBV10-2 with TRBJ1-1; D is unresolved. Germline CDR1 WSHSY, CDR2 SAAADI. The CDR3 has 11 residues. V lost 3 bases and J 10 bases, leaving 9 bases between the germline ends.

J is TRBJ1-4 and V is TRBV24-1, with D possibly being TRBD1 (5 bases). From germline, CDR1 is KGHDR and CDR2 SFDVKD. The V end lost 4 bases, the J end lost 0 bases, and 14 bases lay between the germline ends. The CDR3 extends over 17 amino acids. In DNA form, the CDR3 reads TGTGCCACCAGTGAATTTCAAAGGGGAGCAACTAATGAAAAACTGTTTTTT. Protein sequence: CATSEFQRGATNEKLFF.

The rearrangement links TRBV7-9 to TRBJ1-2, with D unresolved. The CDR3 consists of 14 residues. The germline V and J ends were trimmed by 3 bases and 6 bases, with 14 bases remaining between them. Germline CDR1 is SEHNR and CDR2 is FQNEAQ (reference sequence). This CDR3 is CASSFDPPSDGYTF. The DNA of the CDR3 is TGTGCCAGCAGCTTCGACCCCCCCTCAGATGGCTACACCTTC.

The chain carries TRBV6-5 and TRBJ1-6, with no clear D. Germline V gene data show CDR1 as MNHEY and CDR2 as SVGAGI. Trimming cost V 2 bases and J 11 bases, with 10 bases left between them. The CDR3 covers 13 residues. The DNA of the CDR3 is TGTGCCAGCAGTTACGATACGATCGCACCCCTCCACTTT. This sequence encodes CASSYDTIAPLHF.

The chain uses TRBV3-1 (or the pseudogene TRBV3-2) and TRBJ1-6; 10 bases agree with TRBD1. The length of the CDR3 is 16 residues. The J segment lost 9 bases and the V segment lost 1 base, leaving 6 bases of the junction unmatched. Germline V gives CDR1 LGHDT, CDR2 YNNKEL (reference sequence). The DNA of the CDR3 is TGTGCCAGCAGCCAAGCCCGGGGACAGGGGACTTCACCCCTCCACTTT. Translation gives CASSQARGQGTSPLHF.

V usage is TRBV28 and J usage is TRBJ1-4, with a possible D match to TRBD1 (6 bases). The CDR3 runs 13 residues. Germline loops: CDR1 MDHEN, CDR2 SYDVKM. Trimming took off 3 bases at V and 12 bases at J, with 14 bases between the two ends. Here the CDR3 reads CASSFGGREELFF. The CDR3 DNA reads TGTGCCAGCAGTTTCGGGGGCAGGGAAGAACTGTTTTTT.

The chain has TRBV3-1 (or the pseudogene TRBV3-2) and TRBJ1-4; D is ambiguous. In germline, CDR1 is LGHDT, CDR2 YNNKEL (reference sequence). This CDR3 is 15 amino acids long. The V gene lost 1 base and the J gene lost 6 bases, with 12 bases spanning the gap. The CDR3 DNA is TGTGCCAGCAGCCAAGGGCGCTTTAGGGATGAAAAACTGTTTTTT. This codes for CASSQGRFRDEKLFF.

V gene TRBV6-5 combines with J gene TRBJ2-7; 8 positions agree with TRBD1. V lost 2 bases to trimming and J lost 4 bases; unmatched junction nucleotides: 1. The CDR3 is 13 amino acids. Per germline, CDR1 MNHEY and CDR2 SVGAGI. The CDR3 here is CASSYQGAYEQYF. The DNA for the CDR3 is TGTGCCAGCAGTTACCAGGGGGCGTACGAGCAGTACTTC.

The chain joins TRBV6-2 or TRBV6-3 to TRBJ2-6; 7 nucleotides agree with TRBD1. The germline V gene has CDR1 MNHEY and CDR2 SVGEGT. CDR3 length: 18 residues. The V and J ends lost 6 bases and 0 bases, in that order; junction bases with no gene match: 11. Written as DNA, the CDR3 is TGTGCCAGCAGCCCGACAGGGTCCAGTGTCTCTGGGGCCAACGTCCTGACTTTC. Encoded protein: CASSPTGSSVSGANVLTF.

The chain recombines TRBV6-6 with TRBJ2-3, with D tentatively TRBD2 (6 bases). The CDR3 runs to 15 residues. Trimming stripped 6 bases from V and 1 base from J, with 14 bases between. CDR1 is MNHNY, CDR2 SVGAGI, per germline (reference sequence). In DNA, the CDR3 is TGTGCCAGCAGCCGACTAGTTAGTGGCACAGATACGCAGTATTTT. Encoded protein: CASSRLVSGTDTQYF.

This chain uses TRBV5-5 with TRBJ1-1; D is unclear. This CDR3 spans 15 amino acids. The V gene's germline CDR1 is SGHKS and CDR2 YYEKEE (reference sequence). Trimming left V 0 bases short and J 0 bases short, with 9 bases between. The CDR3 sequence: CASSLEAGLNTEAFF. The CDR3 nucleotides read TGTGCCAGCAGCTTGGAGGCAGGTCTGAACACTGAAGCTTTCTTT. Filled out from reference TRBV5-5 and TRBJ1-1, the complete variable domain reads DAGVTQSPTHLIKTRGQQVTLRCSPISGHKSVSWYQQVLGQGPQFIFQYYEKEERGRGNFPDRFSARQFPNYSSELNVNALLLGDSALYLCASSLEAGLNTEAFFGQGTRLTVV.

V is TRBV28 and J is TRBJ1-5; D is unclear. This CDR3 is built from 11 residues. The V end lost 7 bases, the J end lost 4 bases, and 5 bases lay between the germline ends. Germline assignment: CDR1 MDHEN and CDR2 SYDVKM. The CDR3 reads CASTQNQPQHF. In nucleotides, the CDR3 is TGTGCCAGCACCCAAAATCAGCCCCAGCATTTT.

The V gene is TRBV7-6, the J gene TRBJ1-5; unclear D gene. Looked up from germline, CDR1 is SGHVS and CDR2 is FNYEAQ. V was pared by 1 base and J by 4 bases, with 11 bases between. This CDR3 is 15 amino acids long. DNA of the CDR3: TGTGCCAGCAGCTTAGACACCGGTGGGAATCAGCCCCAGCATTTT. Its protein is CASSLDTGGNQPQHF.

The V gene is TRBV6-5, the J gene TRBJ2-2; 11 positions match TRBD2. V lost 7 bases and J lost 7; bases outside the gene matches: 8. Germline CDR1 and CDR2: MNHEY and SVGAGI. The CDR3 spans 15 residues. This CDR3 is CASIAGGTAIGELFF. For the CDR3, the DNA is TGTGCCAGCATAGCGGGAGGGACGGCCATCGGGGAGCTGTTTTTT.

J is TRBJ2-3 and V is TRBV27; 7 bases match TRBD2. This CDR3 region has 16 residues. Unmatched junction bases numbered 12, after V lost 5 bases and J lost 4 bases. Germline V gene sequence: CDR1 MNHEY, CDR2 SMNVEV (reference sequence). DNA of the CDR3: TGTGCCAGCAGTCCCTACCAGGCGGGAGACTCAGATACGCAGTATTTT. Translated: CASSPYQAGDSDTQYF.

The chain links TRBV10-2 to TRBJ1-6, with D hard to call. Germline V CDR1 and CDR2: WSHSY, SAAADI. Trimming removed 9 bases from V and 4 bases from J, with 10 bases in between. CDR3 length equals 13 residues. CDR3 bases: TGCGCCAGTACCGAGCAGTATAATTCACCCCTCCACTTT. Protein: CASTEQYNSPLHF.

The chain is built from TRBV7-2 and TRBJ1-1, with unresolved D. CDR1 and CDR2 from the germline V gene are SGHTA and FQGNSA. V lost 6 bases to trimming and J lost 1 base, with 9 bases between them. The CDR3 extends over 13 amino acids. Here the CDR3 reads CASRTLSNTEAFF. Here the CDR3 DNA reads TGTGCCAGCAGGACATTATCGAACACTGAAGCTTTCTTT. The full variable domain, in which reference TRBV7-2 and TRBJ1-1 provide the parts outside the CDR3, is GAGVSQSPSNKVTEKGKDVELRCDPISGHTALYWYRQSLGQGLEFLIYFQGNSAPDKSGLPSDRFSAERTGGSVSTLTIQRTQQEDSAVYLCASRTLSNTEAFFGQGTRLTVV.

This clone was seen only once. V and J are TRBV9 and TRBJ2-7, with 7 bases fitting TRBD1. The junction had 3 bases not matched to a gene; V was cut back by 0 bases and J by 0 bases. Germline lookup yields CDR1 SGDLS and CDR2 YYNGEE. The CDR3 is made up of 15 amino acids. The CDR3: CASSVAGDSSYEQYF. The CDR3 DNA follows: TGTGCCAGCAGCGTAGCTGGGGACAGCTCCTACGAGCAGTACTTC.

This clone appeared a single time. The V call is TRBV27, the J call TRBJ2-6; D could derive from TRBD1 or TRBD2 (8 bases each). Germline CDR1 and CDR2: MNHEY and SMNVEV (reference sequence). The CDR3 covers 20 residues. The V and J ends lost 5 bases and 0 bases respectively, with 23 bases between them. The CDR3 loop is CASSPFRGGQAFSGANVLTF. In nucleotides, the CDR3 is TGTGCCAGCAGTCCCTTCCGGGGGGGACAGGCTTTCTCTGGGGCCAACGTCCTGACTTTC.

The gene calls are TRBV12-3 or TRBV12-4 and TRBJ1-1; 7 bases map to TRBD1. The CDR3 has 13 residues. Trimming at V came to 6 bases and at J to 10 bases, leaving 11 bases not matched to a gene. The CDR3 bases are TGTGCCAGCAGGCCCGGGACAGTAATTTTAGCTTTCTTT. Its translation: CASRPGTVILAFF.

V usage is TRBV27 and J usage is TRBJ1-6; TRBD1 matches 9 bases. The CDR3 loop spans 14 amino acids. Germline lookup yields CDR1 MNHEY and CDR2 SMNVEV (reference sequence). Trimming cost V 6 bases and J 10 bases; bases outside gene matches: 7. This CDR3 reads CASSSWDRDSPLHF. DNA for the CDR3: TGTGCCAGCAGCTCCTGGGACAGGGACTCACCCCTCCACTTT.

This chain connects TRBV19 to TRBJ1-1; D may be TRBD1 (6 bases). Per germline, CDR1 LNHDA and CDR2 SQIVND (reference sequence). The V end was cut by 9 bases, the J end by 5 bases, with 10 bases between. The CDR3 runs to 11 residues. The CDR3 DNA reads TGTGCCAGCGGGGGGCTTACTGAAGCTTTCTTT. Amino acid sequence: CASGGLTEAFF. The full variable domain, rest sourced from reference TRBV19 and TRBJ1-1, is DGGITQSPKYLFRKEGQNVTLSCEQNLNHDAMYWYRQDPGQGLRLIYYSQIVNDFQKGDIAEGYSVSREKKESFPLTVTSAQKNPTAFYLCASGGLTEAFFGQGTRLTVV.